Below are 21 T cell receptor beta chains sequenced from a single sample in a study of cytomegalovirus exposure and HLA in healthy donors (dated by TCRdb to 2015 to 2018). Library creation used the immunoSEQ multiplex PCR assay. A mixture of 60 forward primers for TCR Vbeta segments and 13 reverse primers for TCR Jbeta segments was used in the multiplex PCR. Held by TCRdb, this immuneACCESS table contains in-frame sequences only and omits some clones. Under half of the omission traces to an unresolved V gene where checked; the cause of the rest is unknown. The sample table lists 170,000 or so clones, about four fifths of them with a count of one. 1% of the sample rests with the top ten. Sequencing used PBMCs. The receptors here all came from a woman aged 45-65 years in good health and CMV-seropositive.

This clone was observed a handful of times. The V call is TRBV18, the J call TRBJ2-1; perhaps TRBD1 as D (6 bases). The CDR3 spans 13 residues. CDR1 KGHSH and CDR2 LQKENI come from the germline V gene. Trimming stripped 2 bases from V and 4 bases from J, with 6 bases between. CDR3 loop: CASSPGQYNEQFF. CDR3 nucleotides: TGTGCCAGCTCACCAGGACAGTACAATGAGCAGTTCTTC.

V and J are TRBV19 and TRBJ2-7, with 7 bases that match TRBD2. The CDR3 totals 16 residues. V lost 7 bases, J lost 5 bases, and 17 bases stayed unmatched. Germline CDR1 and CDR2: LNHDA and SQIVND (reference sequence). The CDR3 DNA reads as TGTGCCAGTACGACCACCCTCAGTGGGGGAGGGGACGAGCAGTACTTC. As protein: CASTTTLSGGGDEQYF.

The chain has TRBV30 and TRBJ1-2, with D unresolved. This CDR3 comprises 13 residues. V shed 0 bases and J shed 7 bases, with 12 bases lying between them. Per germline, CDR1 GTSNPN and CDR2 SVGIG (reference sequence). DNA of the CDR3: TGTGCCTGGAGTGTCGGGCCCGGAGGTGGCTACACCTTC. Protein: CAWSVGPGGGYTF.

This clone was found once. The CDR3 is CASSPSTFYEQYF. Here the CDR3 DNA reads TGCGCCAGCAGTCCATCTACTTTCTACGAGCAGTACTTC. This rearrangement joins TRBV5-1 to TRBJ2-7; no definite D call. The germline gives CDR1 SGHRS, CDR2 YFSETQ. This CDR3 comprises 13 residues. The V end lost 5 bases, the J end lost 3 bases, and 12 bases lay between the germline ends.

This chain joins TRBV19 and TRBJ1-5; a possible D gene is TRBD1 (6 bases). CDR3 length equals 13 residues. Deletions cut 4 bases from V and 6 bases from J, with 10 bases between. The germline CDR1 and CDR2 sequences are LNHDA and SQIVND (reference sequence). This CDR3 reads CASSNRVVQPQHF. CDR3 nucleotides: TGTGCCAGTAGTAACAGGGTGGTTCAGCCCCAGCATTTT.

CDR3 nucleotides: TGTGCCAGCTCTCTTGCCTACGAGCAGTACTTC. It encodes CASSLAYEQYF. The rearrangement links TRBV18 to TRBJ2-7, with D unresolved. The CDR3 is made up of 11 amino acids. Germline CDR1 and CDR2: KGHSH and LQKENI. Trimming stripped 6 bases from V and 2 bases from J, with 5 bases between.

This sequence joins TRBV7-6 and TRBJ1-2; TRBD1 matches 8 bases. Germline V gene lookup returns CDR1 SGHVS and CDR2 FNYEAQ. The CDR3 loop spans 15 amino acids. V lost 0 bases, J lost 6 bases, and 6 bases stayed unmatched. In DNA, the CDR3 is TGTGCCAGCAGCTTAGCTGGCAGGGGGCGCGATGGCTACACCTTC. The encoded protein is CASSLAGRGRDGYTF. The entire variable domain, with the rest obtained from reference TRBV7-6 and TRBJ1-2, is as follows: GAGVSQSPRYKVTKRGQDVALRCDPISGHVSLYWYRQALGQGPEFLTYFNYEAQQDKSGLPNDRFSAERPEGSISTLTIQRTEQRDSAMYRCASSLAGRGRDGYTFGSGTRLTVV.

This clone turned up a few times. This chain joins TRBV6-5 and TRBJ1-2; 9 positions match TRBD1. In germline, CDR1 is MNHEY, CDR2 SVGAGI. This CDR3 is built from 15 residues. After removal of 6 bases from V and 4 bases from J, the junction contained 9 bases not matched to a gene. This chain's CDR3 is CASSSTGGRLYGYTF. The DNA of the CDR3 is TGTGCCAGCAGCTCGACAGGGGGGCGGCTCTATGGCTACACCTTC.

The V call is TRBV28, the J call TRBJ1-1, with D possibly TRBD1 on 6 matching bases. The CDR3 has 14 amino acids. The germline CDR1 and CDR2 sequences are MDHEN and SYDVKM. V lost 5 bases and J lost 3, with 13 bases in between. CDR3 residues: CASSPQGRDTEAFF. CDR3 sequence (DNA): TGTGCCAGCAGTCCGCAGGGGAGGGACACTGAAGCTTTCTTT.

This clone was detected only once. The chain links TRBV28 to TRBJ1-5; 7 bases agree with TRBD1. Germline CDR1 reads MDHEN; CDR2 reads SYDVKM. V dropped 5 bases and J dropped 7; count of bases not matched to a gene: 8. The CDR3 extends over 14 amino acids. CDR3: CASSIGQVGQPQHF. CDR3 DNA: TGTGCCAGCAGTATCGGACAGGTGGGACAGCCCCAGCATTTT.

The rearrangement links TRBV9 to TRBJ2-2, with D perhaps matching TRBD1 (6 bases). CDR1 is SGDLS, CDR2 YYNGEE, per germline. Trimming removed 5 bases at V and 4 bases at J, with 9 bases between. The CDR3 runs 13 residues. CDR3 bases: TGTGCCAGCAGACCACAGGGCACCGGGGAGCTGTTTTTT. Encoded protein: CASRPQGTGELFF.

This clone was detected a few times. This CDR3 reads CASSQWNTATNEKLFF. The CDR3 DNA reads as TGTGCCAGCAGCCAATGGAACACAGCAACTAATGAAAAACTGTTTTTT. The rearrangement links TRBV14 to TRBJ1-4, with no clear D. With 2 bases removed from V and 0 bases from J, the gap between germline ends came to 10 bases. CDR1 and CDR2 (germline): SGHDN, FVKESK. The length of the CDR3 is 16 residues.

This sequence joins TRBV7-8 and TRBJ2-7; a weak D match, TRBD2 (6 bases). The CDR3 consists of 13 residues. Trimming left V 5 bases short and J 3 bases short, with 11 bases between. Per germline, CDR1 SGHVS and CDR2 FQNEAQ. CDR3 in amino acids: CASSDRRGYEQYF. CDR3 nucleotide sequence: TGTGCCAGCAGCGATAGGAGGGGCTACGAGCAGTACTTC.

The CDR3 DNA is TGTGCCAGCAGTAGAAGGACAGGTTTTTTGGATGAGCAGTTCTTC. It is translated as CASSRRTGFLDEQFF. The chain carries TRBV28 and TRBJ2-1; TRBD1 matches at 7 bases. The CDR3 contains 15 residues. The germline CDR1 and CDR2 sequences are MDHEN and SYDVKM. V lost 5 bases, J lost 8 bases, and 12 bases stayed unmatched.

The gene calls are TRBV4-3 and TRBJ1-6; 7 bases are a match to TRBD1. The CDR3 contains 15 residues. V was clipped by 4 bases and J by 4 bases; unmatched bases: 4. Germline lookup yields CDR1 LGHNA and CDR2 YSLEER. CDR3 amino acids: CASSPGTAYNSPLHF. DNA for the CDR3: TGCGCCAGCAGCCCGGGGACAGCATATAATTCACCCCTCCACTTT.

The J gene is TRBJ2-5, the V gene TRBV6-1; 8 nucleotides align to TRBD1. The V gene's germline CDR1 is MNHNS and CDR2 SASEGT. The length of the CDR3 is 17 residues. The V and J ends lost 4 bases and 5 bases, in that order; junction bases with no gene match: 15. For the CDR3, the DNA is TGTGCCAGCAGTGCGCTCTCCCGACAGGGGCCGGGGGAGACCCAGTACTTC. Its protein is CASSALSRQGPGETQYF.

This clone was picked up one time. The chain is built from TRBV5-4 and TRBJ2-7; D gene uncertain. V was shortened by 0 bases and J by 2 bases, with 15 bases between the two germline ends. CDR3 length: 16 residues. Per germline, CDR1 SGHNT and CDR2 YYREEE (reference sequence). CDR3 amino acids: CASSLDGFSLPYEQYF. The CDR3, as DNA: TGTGCCAGCAGCTTGGATGGTTTTAGCTTACCCTACGAGCAGTACTTC.

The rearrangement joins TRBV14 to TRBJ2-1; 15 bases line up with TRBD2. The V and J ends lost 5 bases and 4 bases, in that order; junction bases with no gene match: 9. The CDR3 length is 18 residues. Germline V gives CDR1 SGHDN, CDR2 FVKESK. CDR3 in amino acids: CASSSPGLAGGRYNEQFF. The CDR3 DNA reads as TGTGCCAGCAGCTCGCCGGGACTAGCGGGGGGCAGGTACAATGAGCAGTTCTTC. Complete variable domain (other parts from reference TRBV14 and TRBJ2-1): EAGVTQFPSHSVIEKGQTVTLRCDPISGHDNLYWYRRVMGKEIKFLLHFVKESKQDESGMPNNRFLAERTGGTYSTLKVQPAELEDSGVYFCASSSPGLAGGRYNEQFFGPGTRLTVL.

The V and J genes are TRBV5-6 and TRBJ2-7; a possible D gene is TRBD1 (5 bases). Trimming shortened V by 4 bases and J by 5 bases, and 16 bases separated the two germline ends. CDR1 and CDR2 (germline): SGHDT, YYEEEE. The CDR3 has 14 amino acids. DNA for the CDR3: TGTGCCAGCAGCCCATGGAGCAGGGCCAACGAGCAGTACTTC. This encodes CASSPWSRANEQYF.

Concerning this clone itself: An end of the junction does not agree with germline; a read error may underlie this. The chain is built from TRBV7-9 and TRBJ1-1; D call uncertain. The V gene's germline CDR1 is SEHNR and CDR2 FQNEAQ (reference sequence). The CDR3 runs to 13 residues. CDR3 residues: CSSSLEANTEAFF. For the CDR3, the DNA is TGTTCCAGCAGCCTCGAGGCGAACACTGAAGCTTTCTTT.

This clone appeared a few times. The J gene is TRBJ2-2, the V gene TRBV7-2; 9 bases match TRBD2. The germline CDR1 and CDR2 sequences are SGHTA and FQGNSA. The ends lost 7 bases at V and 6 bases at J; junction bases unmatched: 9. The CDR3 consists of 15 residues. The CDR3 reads CASTRRAGGPGELFF. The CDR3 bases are TGTGCCAGCACCAGGAGGGCGGGGGGGCCCGGGGAGCTGTTTTTT.